This TCR beta chain was sequenced during a study of blood T cell repertoires in COVID-19. The Seattle site enrolled patients during active infection and followed them longitudinally. The repertoire was sequenced with immunoSEQ multiplex PCR; TCRdb's copy has only in-frame clones and lacks some. Of 330,000 or so clones listed, approximately 90% are singletons. The V gene lost 6 bases and the J gene lost 2 bases, with 15 bases spanning the gap. Per the germline V gene, CDR1 is SEHNR and CDR2 is FQNEAQ (reference sequence). The CDR3 length is 15 residues. This chain joins TRBV7-9 and TRBJ2-3, with a tentative D call TRBD1 (6 bases). This TCR was sampled from a woman in her sixties or seventies with COVID-19, enrolled during active disease. What was sequenced was peripheral blood. The CDR3, as DNA: TGTGCCAGCAGTTTCGGGACACACGCCACAGATACGCAGTATTTT. It specifies CASSFGTHATDTQYF.